Described below is a single T cell receptor beta chain sequence and its context. Its antigen is unidentified. The data are from a study of blood T cells in healthy people across ages. Study-level points and caveats: Long-lived donors carried more naive CD4+ cells and greater diversity than aged donors.

This CDR3 region has 12 residues. V lost 6 bases, J lost 4 bases, and 7 bases lay in between. Germline CDR1 and CDR2: SEHNR and FQNEAQ (reference sequence). Primers used in a second PCR of about 7 to 12 cycles were a sample-barcoded 5' primer and a J-beta primer mix. A single record per CDR3 protein comes from TCRdb applying MiXCR to the 5' RACE reads. The sample lists over a million distinct CDR3 sequences, around 59% occurring once. The V call is TRBV7-9, the J call TRBJ2-1; D is ambiguous. The source material was blood. The sequence came from a man aged 18-30 years in good health. The CDR3 protein is CASRTAYNEQFF. CDR3 nucleotide sequence: TGTGCCAGCAGGACTGCATACAATGAGCAGTTCTTC.